These T cell receptor beta chains were read from a single sample in a study of CD8 T cells in ankylosing spondylitis. In TCRdb, the 5' RACE reads were re-called with MiXCR into one record per CDR3 protein. In the table there are roughly 470,000 distinct CDR3 sequences, roughly 25% of which are singletons. Material: blood, either unsorted or a sorted T cell fraction (not recorded which). These receptors all stem from a male donor with ankylosing spondylitis. Both conserved end residues are part of each CDR3. The order of the fields is CDR3 protein, CDR3 DNA, D gene, J gene, V gene, clone size. A D gene is named only where the DNA matches it firmly. Clone size is shown for a subset of rows, as once, few, many or a class of expanded clone.

CASSPSPTGEGYNEQFF TGCGCCAGCAGCCCAAGCCCGACAGGGGAAGGCTACAATGAGCAGTTCTTC TRBD1 TRBJ2-1 TRBV5-1 -
CATSTHPRAQETQYF TGTGCCACCAGCACGCATCCTCGAGCCCAAGAGACCCAGTACTTC - TRBJ2-5 TRBV15 -
CASSLRGSGRRNEQFF TGTGCCAGCAGCTTAAGGGGTAGCGGGAGACGGAATGAGCAGTTCTTC TRBD2 TRBJ2-1 TRBV11-2 many
CASSLAAAAEGETQYF TGTGCCAGCAGCTTAGCGGCGGCAGCCGAGGGTGAGACCCAGTACTTC - TRBJ2-5 TRBV7-8 few
CSALKVVGYNEQFF TGCAGTGCTCTGAAAGTGGTTGGGTACAATGAGCAGTTCTTC - TRBJ2-1 TRBV20-1 few
CASSSPLSQETQYF TGTGCCAGCAGCTCCCCCCTCAGCCAAGAGACCCAGTACTTC - TRBJ2-5 TRBV7-7 -
CSASLTGVEQFF TGCAGTGCTAGCTTGACAGGGGTTGAGCAGTTCTTC TRBD1 TRBJ2-1 TRBV20-1 few
CASSLDQGSSYEQYF TGCGCCAGCAGCTTGGATCAGGGGAGCTCCTACGAGCAGTACTTC - TRBJ2-7 TRBV5-1 few
CASRDRAGYGYTF TGTGCCAGCAGGGACAGGGCTGGCTATGGCTACACCTTC TRBD1 TRBJ1-2 TRBV6-1 -
CASSPGKRGYNEQFF TGTGCCAGCAGCCCCGGGAAGCGGGGTTACAATGAGCAGTTCTTC TRBD2 TRBJ2-1 TRBV7-9 -
CASSLGARAETQYF TGTGCCAGCAGCTTAGGGGCGCGGGCGGAGACCCAGTACTTC - TRBJ2-5 TRBV7-2 -
CASRPRDRAYEQYF TGTGCCAGCAGACCCCGGGACAGGGCGTACGAGCAGTACTTC TRBD1 TRBJ2-7 TRBV6-1 -
CSAPGFFGNYGYTF TGCAGTGCCCCCGGGTTCTTTGGGAACTATGGCTACACCTTC - TRBJ1-2 TRBV20-1 few
CASSLDRVRTQYF TGTGCCAGCAGCTTGGACAGGGTTAGGACCCAGTACTTC - TRBJ2-5 TRBV5-6 -
CASSQELAGLSYNEQFF TGTGCCAGCAGTCAAGAACTAGCGGGGCTATCTTACAATGAGCAGTTCTTC - TRBJ2-1 TRBV21-1 few
CASSPSPGGGEKLFF TGTGCCAGCAGTCCGAGCCCCGGAGGGGGTGAAAAACTGTTTTTT - TRBJ1-4 TRBV28 -
CSAPSSGNRAYNEQFF TGCAGTGCGCCCTCTTCGGGGAATAGGGCCTACAATGAGCAGTTCTTC - TRBJ2-1 TRBV20-1 -
CASSVKQMDNEQFF TGCGCCAGCAGCGTAAAACAAATGGACAATGAGCAGTTCTTC - TRBJ2-1 TRBV5-1 -
CASSLIRGKNYGYTF TGTGCCAGCAGCTTAATTCGGGGGAAAAACTATGGCTACACCTTC - TRBJ1-2 TRBV11-1 few
CSAKDPGRETQYF TGCAGTGCTAAAGATCCCGGCAGGGAGACCCAGTACTTC - TRBJ2-5 TRBV20-1 -
CSARDPAGLQPQHF TGCAGTGCTAGAGATCCAGCGGGGCTTCAGCCCCAGCATTTT - TRBJ1-5 TRBV20-1 few
CAISGTGQNYGYTF TGTGCCATCAGCGGGACAGGACAGAACTATGGCTACACCTTC TRBD1 TRBJ1-2 TRBV10-3 once
CSARVPSGSMYTGELFF TGCAGTGCTAGAGTTCCTAGCGGGAGTATGTACACCGGGGAGCTGTTTTTT TRBD2 TRBJ2-2 TRBV20-1 -
CASSLQDGETQYF TGTGCCAGCAGCTTACAGGATGGCGAGACCCAGTACTTC - TRBJ2-5 TRBV7-9 few
CASSLGGFNEQYF TGCGCCAGCAGCTTGGGCGGTTTCAACGAGCAGTACTTC - TRBJ2-7 TRBV5-1 few
CASSSVLQNTEAFF TGTGCCAGCAGCTCCGTACTCCAGAACACTGAAGCTTTCTTT - TRBJ1-1 TRBV5-4 few
CSADRGSPNEQYF TGCAGTGCCGACAGGGGGAGTCCCAACGAGCAGTACTTC TRBD1 TRBJ2-7 TRBV20-1 few
CSVGAGGYTGELFF TGCAGCGTTGGAGCGGGAGGTTACACCGGGGAGCTGTTTTTT TRBD2 TRBJ2-2 TRBV29-1 -
CASSPTPSTRNTEAFF TGTGCCAGCAGCCCAACCCCGTCGACCCGGAACACTGAAGCTTTCTTT - TRBJ1-1 TRBV5-5 once
CSATLPWDRGKEKLFF TGCAGTGCTACCCTTCCCTGGGACAGGGGGAAGGAAAAACTGTTTTTT TRBD1 TRBJ1-4 TRBV20-1 -
CASTLAGDNDEQYF TGTGCCAGCACCCTAGCGGGAGACAACGACGAGCAGTACTTC TRBD2 TRBJ2-7 TRBV7-9 few
CASSRPAGGGTQYF TGCGCCAGCAGCCGTCCGGCGGGGGGTGGGACCCAGTACTTC TRBD2 TRBJ2-5 TRBV4-1 -
CASSLRGVIGTDTQYF TGTGCCAGCAGCCTGCGGGGTGTAATCGGCACAGATACGCAGTATTTT - TRBJ2-3 TRBV3-1 -
CASSHSSGQETQYF TGTGCCAGCAGCCACTCTAGCGGCCAAGAGACCCAGTACTTC TRBD2 TRBJ2-5 TRBV4-2 many
CATSDTLGRTPYNEQFF TGTGCCACCAGTGATACACTCGGGAGGACCCCCTACAATGAGCAGTTCTTC TRBD2 TRBJ2-1 TRBV24-1 -
CASSGDTFSGANVLTF TGCGCCAGCAGCGGGGACACTTTTTCTGGGGCCAACGTCCTGACTTTC - TRBJ2-6 TRBV5-1 -
CSVVNQETQYF TGCAGCGTTGTGAACCAAGAGACCCAGTACTTC - TRBJ2-5 TRBV29-1 -
CASSRLRTDTQYF TGTGCCAGCAGTCGTCTCCGCACAGATACGCAGTATTTT - TRBJ2-3 TRBV6-2/TRBV6-3 -
CATSDRQGSINEQYF TGTGCCACCAGTGATCGACAGGGGTCCATTAACGAGCAGTACTTC TRBD1 TRBJ2-7 TRBV24-1 few
CASSPSGTKFRNYGYTF TGTGCCAGCAGTCCATCCGGGACTAAGTTTCGAAACTATGGCTACACCTTC - TRBJ1-2 TRBV27 -
CASSESGDSGNTIYF TGTGCCAGCAGTGAATCAGGAGACTCTGGAAACACCATATATTTT - TRBJ1-3 TRBV2 -
CASSLVRGGMDTQYF TGCGCCAGCAGCTTGGTGCGGGGGGGCATGGATACGCAGTATTTT TRBD2 TRBJ2-3 TRBV5-1 -
CSALSGTSTYEQYF TGCAGTGCTTTATCCGGGACTAGCACCTACGAGCAGTACTTC TRBD2 TRBJ2-7 TRBV20-1 few
CSATGTRGYNEQFF TGCAGCGCAACCGGGACTAGGGGCTACAATGAGCAGTTCTTC TRBD2 TRBJ2-1 TRBV29-1 -
CASCEYNEQFF TGTGCCAGCTGCGAATACAATGAGCAGTTCTTC - TRBJ2-1 TRBV2 few
CASRIAGGASTDTQYF TGTGCCAGCAGGATAGCGGGAGGCGCCTCCACAGATACGCAGTATTTT TRBD2 TRBJ2-3 TRBV7-2 -
CATRREPSTDTQYF TGTGCCACCAGGAGGGAGCCCAGCACAGATACGCAGTATTTT - TRBJ2-3 TRBV15 -
CASSTAAEAFF TGTGCCAGCAGTACCGCCGCTGAAGCTTTCTTT - TRBJ1-1 TRBV12-3/TRBV12-4 -
CASSLSGGDQPQHF TGTGCCAGCAGCTTGTCGGGGGGGGACCAGCCCCAGCATTTT - TRBJ1-5 TRBV5-6 many
CSVSPAGGTDTQYF TGCAGTGTCAGTCCGGCGGGAGGCACAGATACGCAGTATTTT TRBD2 TRBJ2-3 TRBV20-1 few
CASSSPNTGGQGGNSPLHF TGTGCCAGCAGTTCGCCTAATACAGGGGGCCAGGGGGGTAATTCACCCCTCCACTTT TRBD1 TRBJ1-6 TRBV6-5 -
CAISEMGGRNTEAFF TGTGCCATCAGTGAGATGGGGGGCCGGAACACTGAAGCTTTCTTT - TRBJ1-1 TRBV10-3 few
CAISTGTSGRADTQYF TGTGCCATCAGTACCGGGACTAGCGGGAGGGCCGATACGCAGTATTTT TRBD2 TRBJ2-3 TRBV10-3 many
CASSYRGESNEQFF TGTGCCAGCAGTTACCGGGGCGAGTCCAATGAGCAGTTCTTC - TRBJ2-1 TRBV6-5 -
CASSLVPLQRDEQFF TGCGCCAGCAGCTTGGTTCCCCTTCAGAGGGATGAGCAGTTCTTC - TRBJ2-1 TRBV5-1 -
CSAREFGGQERNTIYF TGCAGTGCTAGAGAGTTCGGGGGACAGGAGAGAAACACCATATATTTT TRBD1 TRBJ1-3 TRBV20-1 -
CASSLGATEAFF TGTGCCAGCAGTTTAGGGGCCACTGAAGCTTTCTTT - TRBJ1-1 TRBV12-3/TRBV12-4 few
CAISEMARGDEKLFF TGTGCCATCAGTGAGATGGCCAGGGGCGACGAAAAACTGTTTTTT - TRBJ1-4 TRBV10-3 few